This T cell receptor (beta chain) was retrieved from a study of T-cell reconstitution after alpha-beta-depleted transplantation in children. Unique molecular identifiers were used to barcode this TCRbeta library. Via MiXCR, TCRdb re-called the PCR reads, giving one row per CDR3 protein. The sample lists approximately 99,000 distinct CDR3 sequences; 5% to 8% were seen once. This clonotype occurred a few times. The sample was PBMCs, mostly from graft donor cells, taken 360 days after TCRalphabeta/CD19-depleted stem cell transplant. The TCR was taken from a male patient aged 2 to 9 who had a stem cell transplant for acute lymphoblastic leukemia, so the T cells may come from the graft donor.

The CDR3: CASSQGGGIQETQYF. The CDR3 nucleotides are TGTGCCAGCTCTCAGGGGGGGGGCATCCAAGAGACCCAGTACTTC. This rearrangement joins TRBV27 to TRBJ2-5; D possibly uses TRBD1 or TRBD2 (7 bases each). The CDR3 is made up of 15 amino acids. The germline gives CDR1 MNHEY, CDR2 SMNVEV (reference sequence). The germline V and J ends were trimmed by 8 bases and 1 base, with 17 bases remaining between them.